This TCR beta chain appears in the sequencing data of a study of blood T cells in healthy people across ages. Each sample had at least 6.5 million PBMCs isolated. As regards this clonotype: Its specificity is unknown.

A J-beta primer mix and a sample-barcoded 5' primer were used in a second PCR of roughly 7 to 12 cycles. TCRdb redid the calling of the 5' RACE reads with MiXCR, one entry per CDR3 protein. The top ten hold more than 20% of the sample, which has some 1,800,000 distinct CDR3 sequences, around 42% seen once. The CDR3 extends over 15 amino acids. Trimming pared 0 bases from V and 4 bases from J, leaving 15 bases between. CDR1 and CDR2 from the germline V gene are DFQATT and SNEGSKA (reference sequence). Study-level results: Estimated diversity, derived from one million T cells, was regarded as an underestimate. A greater number of naive CD4+ cells and higher diversity distinguished long-lived donors from aged donors.

Sequencing used blood. This receptor was taken from a human donor in good health. This sequence joins TRBV20-1 and TRBJ1-1, with D perhaps TRBD1 (5 bases). The CDR3 is CSARDQSRAGTEAFF. The DNA of the CDR3 is TGCAGTGCTAGAGATCAGTCCAGGGCGGGCACTGAAGCTTTCTTT.